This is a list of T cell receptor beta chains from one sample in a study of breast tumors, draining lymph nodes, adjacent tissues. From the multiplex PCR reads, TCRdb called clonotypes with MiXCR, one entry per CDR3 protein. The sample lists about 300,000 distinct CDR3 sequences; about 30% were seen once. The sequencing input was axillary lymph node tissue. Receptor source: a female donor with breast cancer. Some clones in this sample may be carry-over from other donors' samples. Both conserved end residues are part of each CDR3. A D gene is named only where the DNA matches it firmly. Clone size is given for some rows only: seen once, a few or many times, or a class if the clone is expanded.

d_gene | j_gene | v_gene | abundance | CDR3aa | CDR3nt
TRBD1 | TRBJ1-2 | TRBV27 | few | CASQGEGGAGGYTF | TGTGCCAGTCAAGGCGAAGGGGGCGCGGGAGGCTACACCTTC
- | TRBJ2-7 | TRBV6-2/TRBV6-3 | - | CASTPSAGGYEQYF | TGTGCCAGCACCCCCTCCGCGGGCGGCTACGAGCAGTACTTC
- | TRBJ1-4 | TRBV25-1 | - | CASSAEQGMREKLFF | TGTGCCAGCAGTGCTGAACAGGGAATGCGTGAAAAACTGTTTTTT
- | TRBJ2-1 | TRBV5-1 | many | CASSSGRMNNEQFF | TGCGCCAGCAGCTCGGGACGGATGAACAATGAGCAGTTCTTC
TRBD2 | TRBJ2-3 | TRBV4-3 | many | CASSQETSGSTDTQYF | TGCGCCAGCAGCCAAGAGACTAGCGGGAGCACAGATACGCAGTATTTT
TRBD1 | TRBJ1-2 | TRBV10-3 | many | CAISPGQPDGYTF | TGTGCCATCAGTCCGGGACAGCCCGATGGCTACACCTTC
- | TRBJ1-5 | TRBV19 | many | CASARREYNQPQHF | TGTGCCAGCGCCCGTCGCGAGTACAATCAGCCCCAGCATTTT
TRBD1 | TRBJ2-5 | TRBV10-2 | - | CASSESGTGGLETQYF | TGCGCCAGCAGTGAGTCTGGGACAGGGGGCCTCGAGACCCAGTACTTC
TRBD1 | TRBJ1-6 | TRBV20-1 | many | CSARAGQGPESPLHF | TGCAGTGCTAGAGCGGGACAGGGGCCGGAATCACCCCTCCACTTT
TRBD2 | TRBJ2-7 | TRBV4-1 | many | CASSHPTSESSYEQYF | TGCGCCAGCAGCCACCCGACTAGCGAAAGCTCCTACGAGCAGTACTTC
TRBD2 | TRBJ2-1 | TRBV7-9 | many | CASESNSGRAYNEQFF | TGTGCCAGCGAATCCAATAGCGGGAGAGCCTACAATGAGCAGTTCTTC
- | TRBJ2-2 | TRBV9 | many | CASSVDVDANTGELFF | TGTGCCAGCAGCGTAGATGTGGACGCGAACACCGGGGAGCTGTTTTTT
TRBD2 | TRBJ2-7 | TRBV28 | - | CASRVAGGREYEQYF | TGTGCCAGCCGAGTAGCGGGAGGAAGAGAGTACGAGCAGTACTTC
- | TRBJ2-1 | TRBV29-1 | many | CSVDLINGFGNEQFF | TGCAGCGTCGACTTAATAAACGGGTTTGGCAATGAGCAGTTCTTC
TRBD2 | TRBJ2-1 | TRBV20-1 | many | CSARANFAGEGNEQFF | TGCAGTGCTAGAGCCAACTTCGCGGGAGAGGGCAATGAGCAGTTCTTC
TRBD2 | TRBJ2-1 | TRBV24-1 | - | CATSASTSGYYNEQFF | TGTGCCACCAGTGCTAGTACTAGCGGGTATTACAATGAGCAGTTCTTC
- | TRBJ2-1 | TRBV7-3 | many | CASSLVGGLNEQFF | TGTGCCAGCAGCTTGGTCGGGGGCCTCAATGAGCAGTTCTTC
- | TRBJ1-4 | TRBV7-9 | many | CASSSGLANEKLFF | TGTGCCAGCAGCTCAGGGCTGGCTAATGAAAAACTGTTTTTT
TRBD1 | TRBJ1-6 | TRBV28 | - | CASSPRRTGGGRNSPLHF | TGTGCCAGCAGTCCGCGAAGGACAGGGGGCGGTCGAAATTCACCCCTCCACTTT
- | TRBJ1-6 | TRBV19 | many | CASSILGGASSPLHF | TGTGCCAGTAGTATTCTGGGGGGCGCGAGTTCACCCCTCCACTTT
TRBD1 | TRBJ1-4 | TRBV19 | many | CASRRDRANEKLFF | TGTGCCAGTAGGAGGGACAGGGCGAATGAAAAACTGTTTTTT
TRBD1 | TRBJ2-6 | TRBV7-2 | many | CASSPSTGGGANVLTF | TGTGCCAGCAGCCCTTCGACAGGGGGGGGGGCCAACGTCCTGACTTTC
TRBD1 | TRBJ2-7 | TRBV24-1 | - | CATSATGTGNTYEQYF | TGTGCCACCAGTGCTACCGGGACAGGGAATACCTACGAGCAGTACTTC
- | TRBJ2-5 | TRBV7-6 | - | CASSLWAGQRETQYF | TGTGCCAGCAGCTTATGGGCAGGCCAGCGGGAGACCCAGTACTTC
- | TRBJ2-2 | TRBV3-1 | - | CASSQYTGELLF | TGTGCCAGCAGTCAATACACCGGGGAGCTGCTTTTT
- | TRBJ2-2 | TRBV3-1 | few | CASSRITGGELFF | TGTGCCAGCAGCCGCATCACGGGCGGGGAGCTGTTTTTT
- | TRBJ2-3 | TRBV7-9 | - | CASSQAVSTDTQYF | TGTGCCAGCAGCCAGGCTGTGAGCACAGATACGCAGTATTTT
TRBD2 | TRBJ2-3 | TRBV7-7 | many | CASSSSGSGAQYF | TGTGCTAGCAGCTCTAGCGGGAGTGGGGCGCAGTATTTT
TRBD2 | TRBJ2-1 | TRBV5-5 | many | CASSEGLAPYNEQFF | TGTGCCAGCAGCGAGGGACTAGCGCCATACAATGAGCAGTTCTTC
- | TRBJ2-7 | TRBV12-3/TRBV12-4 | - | CASSLARGQGSYEQYF | TGTGCCAGCAGTTTAGCCCGTGGGCAGGGGTCCTACGAGCAGTACTTC
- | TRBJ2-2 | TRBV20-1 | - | CSARTGAANTGELPF | TGCAGTGCTAGAACGGGCGCGGCGAACACCGGGGAGCTGCCTTTT
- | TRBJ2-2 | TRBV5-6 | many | CASKPWGATGELFF | TGTGCCAGCAAACCCTGGGGAGCCACCGGGGAGCTGTTTTTT
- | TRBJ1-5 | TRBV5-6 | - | CASSSGGGAWDQPQHF | TGTGCCAGCAGTTCGGGGGGTGGGGCCTGGGATCAGCCCCAGCATTTT
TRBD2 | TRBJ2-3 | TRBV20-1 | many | CSARAGASRTDTQYF | TGCAGTGCTAGGGCGGGAGCTTCGCGCACAGATACGCAGTATTTT
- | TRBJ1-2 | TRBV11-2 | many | CASSLGPTNYGYTF | TGTGCCAGCAGCTTGGGGCCGACTAACTATGGCTACACCTTC
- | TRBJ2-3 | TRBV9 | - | CTSSADIRNTQYF | TGTACCAGCAGTGCAGATATCCGGAATACGCAGTATTTT
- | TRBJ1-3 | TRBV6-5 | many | CASSSEGGFGNTIYF | TGTGCCAGCAGTTCCGAAGGGGGTTTCGGAAACACCATATATTTT
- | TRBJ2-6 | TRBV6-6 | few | CASKHLPEPGANVLTF | TGTGCCAGCAAACACTTGCCTGAACCTGGGGCCAACGTCCTGACTTTC
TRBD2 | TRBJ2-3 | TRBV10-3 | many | CAIMPREGSTDTQYF | TGTGCCATCATGCCGCGGGAGGGTAGCACAGATACGCAGTATTTT
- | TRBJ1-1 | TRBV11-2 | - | CASSILRVGTEAFF | TGTGCCAGCAGCATCCTCAGGGTTGGCACTGAAGCTTTCTTT
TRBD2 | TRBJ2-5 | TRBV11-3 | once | CASSFFPGPGGETQYF | TGTGCCAGCAGCTTCTTTCCGGGACCGGGGGGGGAGACCCAGTACTTC
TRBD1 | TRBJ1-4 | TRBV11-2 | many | CASSFSGQGYSSLFF | TGTGCCAGCAGCTTCTCGGGACAGGGGTATTCGTCGCTGTTTTTT
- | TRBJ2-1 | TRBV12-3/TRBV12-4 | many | CASSLYPDHNEQFF | TGTGCCAGCAGTTTATACCCCGACCACAATGAGCAGTTCTTC
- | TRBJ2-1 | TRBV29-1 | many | CSVEKGADPYTISYNEQFF | TGCAGCGTTGAAAAAGGGGCGGACCCATATACTATCTCCTACAATGAGCAGTTCTTC
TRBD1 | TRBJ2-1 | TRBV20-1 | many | CSARERSGRGKRVTFNEQFF | TGCAGTGCGAGAGAAAGGTCCGGCAGGGGGAAAAGGGTTACCTTCAATGAGCAGTTCTTC
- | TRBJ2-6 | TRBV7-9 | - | CASSLGGLCSGANVLTF | TGTGCCAGCAGCTTAGGGGGGCTGTGCTCTGGGGCCAACGTCCTGACTTTC